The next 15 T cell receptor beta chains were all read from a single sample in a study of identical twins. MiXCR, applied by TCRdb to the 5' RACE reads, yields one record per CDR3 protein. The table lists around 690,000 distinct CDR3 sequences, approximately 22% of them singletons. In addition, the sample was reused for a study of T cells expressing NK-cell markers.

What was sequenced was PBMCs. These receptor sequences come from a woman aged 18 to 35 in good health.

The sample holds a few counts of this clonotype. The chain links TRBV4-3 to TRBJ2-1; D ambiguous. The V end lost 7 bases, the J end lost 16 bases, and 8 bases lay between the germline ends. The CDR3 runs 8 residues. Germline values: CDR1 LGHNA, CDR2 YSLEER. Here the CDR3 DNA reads TGCGCCAGCAATTCCCCATTCTTC. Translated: CASNSPFF.

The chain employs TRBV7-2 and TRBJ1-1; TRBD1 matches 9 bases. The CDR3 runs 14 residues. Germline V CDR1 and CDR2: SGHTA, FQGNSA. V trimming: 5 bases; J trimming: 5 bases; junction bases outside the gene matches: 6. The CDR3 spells CASSIQGANTEAFF. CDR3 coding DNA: TGTGCCAGCAGCATACAGGGGGCGAATACTGAAGCTTTCTTT. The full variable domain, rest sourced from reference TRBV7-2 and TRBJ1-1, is GAGVSQSPSNKVTEKGKDVELRCDPISGHTALYWYRQSLGQGLEFLIYFQGNSAPDKSGLPSDRFSAERTGGSVSTLTIQRTQQEDSAVYLCASSIQGANTEAFFGQGTRLTVV.

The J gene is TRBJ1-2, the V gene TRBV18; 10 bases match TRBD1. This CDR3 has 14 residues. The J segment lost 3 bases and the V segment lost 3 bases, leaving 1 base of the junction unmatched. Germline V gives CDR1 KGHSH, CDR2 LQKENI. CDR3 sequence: CASSPGTGDYGYTF. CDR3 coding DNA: TGTGCCAGCTCACCGGGGACAGGGGACTATGGCTACACCTTC.

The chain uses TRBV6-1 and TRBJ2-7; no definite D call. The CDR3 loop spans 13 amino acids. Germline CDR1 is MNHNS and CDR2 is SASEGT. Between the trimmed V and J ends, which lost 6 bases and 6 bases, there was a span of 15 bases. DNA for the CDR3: TGTGCCAGCAGGCCCGGTGGAGCGATCGAGCAGTACTTC. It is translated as CASRPGGAIEQYF.

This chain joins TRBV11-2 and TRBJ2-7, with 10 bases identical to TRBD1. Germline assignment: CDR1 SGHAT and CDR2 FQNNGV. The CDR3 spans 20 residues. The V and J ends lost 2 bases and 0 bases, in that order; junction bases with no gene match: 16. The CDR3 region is CASSLLILGTGATNSYEQYF. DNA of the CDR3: TGTGCCAGCAGCTTATTAATATTGGGGACAGGGGCTACCAACTCCTACGAGCAGTACTTC.

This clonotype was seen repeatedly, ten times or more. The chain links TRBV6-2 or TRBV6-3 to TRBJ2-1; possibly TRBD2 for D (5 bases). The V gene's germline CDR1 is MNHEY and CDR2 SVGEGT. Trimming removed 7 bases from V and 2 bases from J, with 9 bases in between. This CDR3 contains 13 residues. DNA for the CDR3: TGTGCCAGCAACCTCGGGGCCTACAATGAGCAGTTCTTC. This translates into CASNLGAYNEQFF.

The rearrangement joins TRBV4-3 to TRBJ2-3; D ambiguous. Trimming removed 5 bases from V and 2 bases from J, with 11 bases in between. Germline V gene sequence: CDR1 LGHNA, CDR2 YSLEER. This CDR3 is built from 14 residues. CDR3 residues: CASSTERYTDTQYF. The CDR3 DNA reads TGCGCCAGCAGCACCGAGCGCTACACAGATACGCAGTATTTT.

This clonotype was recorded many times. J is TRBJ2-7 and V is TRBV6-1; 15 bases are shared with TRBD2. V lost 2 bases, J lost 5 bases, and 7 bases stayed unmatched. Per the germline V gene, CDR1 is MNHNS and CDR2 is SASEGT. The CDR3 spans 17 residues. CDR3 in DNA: TGTGCCAGCAGTGAATCGGGACTAGCGGGGGGACGACACGAGCAGTACTTC. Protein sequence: CASSESGLAGGRHEQYF.

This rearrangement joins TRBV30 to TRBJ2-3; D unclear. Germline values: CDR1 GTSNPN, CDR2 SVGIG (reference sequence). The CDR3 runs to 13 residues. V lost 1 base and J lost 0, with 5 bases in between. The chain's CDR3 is CAWSAYSTDTQYF. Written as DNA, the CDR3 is TGTGCCTGGAGTGCCTATAGCACAGATACGCAGTATTTT.

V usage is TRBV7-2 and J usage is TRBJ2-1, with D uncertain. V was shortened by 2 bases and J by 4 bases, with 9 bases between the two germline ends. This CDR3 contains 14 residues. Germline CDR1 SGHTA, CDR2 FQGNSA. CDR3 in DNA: TGTGCCAGCAGCTTACGTCTTGTTTACAATGAGCAGTTCTTC. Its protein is CASSLRLVYNEQFF.

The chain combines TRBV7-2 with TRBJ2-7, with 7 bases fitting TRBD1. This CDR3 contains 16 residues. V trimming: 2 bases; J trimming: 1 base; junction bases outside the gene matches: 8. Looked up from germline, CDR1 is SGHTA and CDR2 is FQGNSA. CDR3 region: CASSLYGTARSYEQYF. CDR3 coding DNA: TGTGCCAGCAGCTTATACGGGACAGCACGTTCCTACGAGCAGTACTTC.

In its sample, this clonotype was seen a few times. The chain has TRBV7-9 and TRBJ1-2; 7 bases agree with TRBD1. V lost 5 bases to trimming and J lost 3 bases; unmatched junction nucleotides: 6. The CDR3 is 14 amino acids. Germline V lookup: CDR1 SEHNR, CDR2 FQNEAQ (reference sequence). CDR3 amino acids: CASSPIGTDYGYTF. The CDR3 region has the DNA TGTGCCAGCAGCCCGATTGGGACAGACTATGGCTACACCTTC.

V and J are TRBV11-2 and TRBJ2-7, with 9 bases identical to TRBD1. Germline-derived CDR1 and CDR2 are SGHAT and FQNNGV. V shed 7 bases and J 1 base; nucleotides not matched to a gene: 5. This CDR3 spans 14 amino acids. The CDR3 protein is CASTYGTGSYEQYF. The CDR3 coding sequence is TGTGCCAGCACCTACGGGACAGGGTCCTACGAGCAGTACTTC.

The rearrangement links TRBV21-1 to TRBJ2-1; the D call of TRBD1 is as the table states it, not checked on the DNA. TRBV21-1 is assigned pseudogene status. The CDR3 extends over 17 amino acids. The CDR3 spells CAISPWAGTGVDNEQFF. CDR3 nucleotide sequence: TGTGCCATCAGCCCTTGGGCCGGGACAGGGGTCGACAATGAGCAGTTCTTC.

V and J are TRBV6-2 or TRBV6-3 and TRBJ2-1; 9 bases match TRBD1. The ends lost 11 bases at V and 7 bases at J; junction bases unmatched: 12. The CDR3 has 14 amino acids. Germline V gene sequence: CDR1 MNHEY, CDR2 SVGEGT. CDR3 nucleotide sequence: TGTGCCGTTGAGGGACAGGGAATGAATAATGAGCAGTTCTTC. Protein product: CAVEGQGMNNEQFF.